In this sample, the clone carrying this T cell receptor beta chain turned up a few times. Repertoires were generated with immunoSEQ multiplex PCR, while TCRdb's copy carries only in-frame clones and drops some. Of 15,000 to 20,000 clones listed, over 60% are singletons. The data are from a study of ipilimumab plus nivolumab after autologous stem cell transplantation. Turning to the study itself: The DLBCL cohort had primary refractory and relapsed disease, with 18-month progression-free survival of around 86% and 29%.

Ipilimumab, 1 mg/kg, started 14 to 28 days after autologous transplant. Patients received nivolumab 3 mg/kg at weeks 1, 4, 7, 10, then fortnightly to week 26. After removal of 2 bases from V and 6 bases from J, the junction contained 0 bases not matched to a gene. The CDR3 sequence is 13 residues long. Germline V gene data show CDR1 as SGHNT and CDR2 as YYREEE (reference sequence). The sample in question was PBMCs, obtained in a trial of ipilimumab plus nivolumab as post-transplant consolidation. The clonotype was recovered from a male donor with diffuse large B-cell lymphoma. V and J are TRBV5-4 and TRBJ2-1; 9 bases match TRBD1. DNA for the CDR3: TGTGCCAGCAGCTTACAGGGGGCCAATGAGCAGTTCTTC. Protein: CASSLQGANEQFF.